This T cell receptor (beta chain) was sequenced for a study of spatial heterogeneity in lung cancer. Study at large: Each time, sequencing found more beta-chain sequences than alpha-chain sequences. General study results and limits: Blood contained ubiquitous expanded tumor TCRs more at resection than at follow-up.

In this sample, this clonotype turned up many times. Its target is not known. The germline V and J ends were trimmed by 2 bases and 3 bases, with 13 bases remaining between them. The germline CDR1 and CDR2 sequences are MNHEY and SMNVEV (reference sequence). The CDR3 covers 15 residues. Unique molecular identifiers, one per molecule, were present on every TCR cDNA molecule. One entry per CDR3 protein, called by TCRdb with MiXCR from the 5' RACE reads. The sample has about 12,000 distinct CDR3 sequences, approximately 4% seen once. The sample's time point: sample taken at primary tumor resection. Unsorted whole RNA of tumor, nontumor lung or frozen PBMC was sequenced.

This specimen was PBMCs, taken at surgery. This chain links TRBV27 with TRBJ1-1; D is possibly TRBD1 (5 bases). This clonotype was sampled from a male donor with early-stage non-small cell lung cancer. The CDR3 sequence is CASSLTMRGDTEAFF. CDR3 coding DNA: TGTGCCAGCAGTTTAACCATGAGGGGTGACACTGAAGCTTTCTTT.